This T cell receptor beta chain was captured by sequencing in a study of cytomegalovirus exposure and HLA in healthy donors. The CDR3 contains 13 residues. V trimming: 5 bases; J trimming: 3 bases; junction bases outside the gene matches: 1. Germline V lookup: CDR1 SGHAT, CDR2 FQDESV (reference sequence). Each of the donors was a healthy bone marrow donor. PCR used 60 Vbeta primers and 13 Jbeta primers. Data came from immunoSEQ multiplex PCR; TCRdb stores just in-frame clones and leaves some out. The sample lists 150,000 to 200,000 clones, more than 65% occurring once. The sample taken for sequencing was PBMCs. This clonotype was sampled from a man between 18 and 35 years old in good health and CMV-seropositive. This chain uses TRBV11-1 with TRBJ2-1; 7 bases agree with TRBD1. Written as DNA, the CDR3 is TGTGCCAGCAGCGCAGGGGGCTACAATGAGCAGTTCTTC. Its protein is CASSAGGYNEQFF.